The clone carrying this TCR beta chain was counted a few times. Its target is not known. V was clipped by 5 bases and J by 1 base, with 14 bases between them. Germline V gene sequence: CDR1 SGHTA, CDR2 FQGTGA. The CDR3 has 15 residues. TCRdb keeps only in-frame clones here, not all; method: immunoSEQ multiplex PCR. The repertoire holds over 85,000 clones, with just under 95% as singletons. The source of the sample is a study of T cell responses to AZD1222 COVID-19 vaccine. Study-level results: Repertoires were collected only later (after the peak T cell response had occurred). Seropositive at baseline were only a handful of AZD1222 recipients.

The chain joins TRBV7-3 to TRBJ1-1, with TRBD1 as a possible D gene (5 bases). The material was peripheral blood, obtained 28 days after the second AZD1222 dose. The sequence was collected from an adult who received the AZD1222 COVID-19 vaccine. Here the CDR3 reads CASSPRGRANTEAFF. CDR3 coding DNA: TGTGCCAGCAGCCCTAGAGGCAGGGCGAACACTGAAGCTTTCTTT. Looking up the rest from reference TRBV7-3 and TRBJ1-1 gives the full variable domain: GAGVSQTPSNKVTEKGKYVELRCDPISGHTALYWYRQSLGQGPEFLIYFQGTGAADDSGLPNDRFFAVRPEGSVSTLKIQRTERGDSAVYLCASSPRGRANTEAFFGQGTRLTVV.